The 27 T cell receptor beta chains reported below all come from one sample, sequenced in a study of CD8+ T cells in alopecia areata. As the sequencing template, cDNA was produced by extracting RNA and reverse transcribing it. The method was immunoSEQ multiplex PCR; TCRdb's version includes in-frame clones alone and lacks a portion of them. The data show about 190,000 clones, over 60% seen once. Treatment in this sample: oral pan-JAK inhibitor, 5-10 mg twice daily. The source material was CD4+ T cells sorted from blood, sampled at week 4, from a patient treated with tofacitinib. These TCRs come from a human donor with alopecia areata.

This clone has only a few counts. The chain links TRBV29-1 to TRBJ2-6, with a tentative D call TRBD1 (6 bases). CDR1 and CDR2 from the germline V gene are SQVTM and ANQGSEA. CDR3 length: 15 amino acids. V lost 6 bases, J lost 1 base, and 13 bases lay in between. The CDR3 region has the DNA TGCAGCGTCGACCCTGGACAGTCTGGGGCCAACGTCCTGACTTTC. It encodes CSVDPGQSGANVLTF.

The chain employs TRBV15 and TRBJ1-5; no clear D gene. Trimming removed 3 bases at V and 6 bases at J, with 18 bases between. The germline V gene has CDR1 LNHNV and CDR2 YYDKDF (reference sequence). CDR3 length: 16 residues. This chain's CDR3 is CATSRTTEGGRQPQHF. The DNA for the CDR3 is TGTGCCACCAGCAGGACGACTGAAGGTGGGCGTCAGCCCCAGCATTTT.

This chain connects TRBV29-1 to TRBJ1-5; D ambiguous. Germline CDR1 is SQVTM and CDR2 is ANQGSEA. The CDR3 is 8 residues long. V lost 1 base and J 16 bases, leaving 5 bases between the germline ends. The CDR3 reads CSVEGSHF. Written as DNA, the CDR3 is TGCAGCGTTGAAGGGAGTCATTTT. The full variable domain, in which reference TRBV29-1 and TRBJ1-5 provide the parts outside the CDR3, is SAVISQKPSRDICQRGTSLTIQCQVDSQVTMMFWYRQQPGQSLTLIATANQGSEATYESGFVIDKFPISRPNLTFSTLTVSNMSPEDSSIYLCSVEGSHFGDGTRLSIL.

V and J are TRBV6-5 and TRBJ1-2, with D perhaps matching TRBD1 (5 bases). This CDR3 has 12 residues. In germline, CDR1 is MNHEY, CDR2 SVGAGI. Trimming took off 6 bases at V and 4 bases at J, with 9 bases between the two ends. The CDR3 spells CASSPGGYGYTF. The DNA of the CDR3 is TGTGCCAGCAGCCCCGGGGGCTATGGCTACACCTTC.

The chain combines TRBV9 with TRBJ1-6, with D perhaps matching TRBD1 (5 bases). Germline CDR1 is SGDLS and CDR2 is YYNGEE. This CDR3 is built from 15 residues. V was cut by 4 bases and J by 7 bases, with 15 bases left in between. The CDR3 spells CASSPPGRRNSPLHF. The CDR3 DNA sequence: TGTGCCAGCAGCCCACCGGGACGGAGGAATTCACCCCTCCACTTT.

This chain uses TRBV7-2 with TRBJ1-2; D may be TRBD1 (5 bases). The germline V and J ends were trimmed by 3 bases and 6 bases, with 11 bases remaining between them. From germline, CDR1 is SGHTA and CDR2 FQGNSA. The CDR3 extends over 13 amino acids. The CDR3 coding sequence is TGTGCCAGCAGCTTGGGGACTTCTAATGGCTACACCTTC. Translated, it gives CASSLGTSNGYTF.

The rearrangement uses TRBV11-2 and TRBJ2-7, with D unresolved. V gave up 6 bases and J gave up 0 bases, with 9 bases separating them. The CDR3 loop spans 13 amino acids. Per germline, CDR1 SGHAT and CDR2 FQNNGV. This chain's CDR3 is CASSRVISYEQYF. CDR3 bases: TGTGCCAGCAGTCGCGTAATCTCCTACGAGCAGTACTTC. The entire variable domain, with the rest obtained from reference TRBV11-2 and TRBJ2-7, is as follows: EAGVAQSPRYKIIEKRQSVAFWCNPISGHATLYWYQQILGQGPKLLIQFQNNGVVDDSQLPKDRFSAERLKGVDSTLKIQPAKLEDSAVYLCASSRVISYEQYFGPGTRLTVT.

V is TRBV9 and J is TRBJ2-5; D might be TRBD2 (6 bases). The CDR3 is 14 residues long. Trimming removed 0 bases at V and 2 bases at J, with 8 bases between. The V gene's germline CDR1 is SGDLS and CDR2 YYNGEE. The CDR3 reads CASSVVAGQETQYF. DNA of the CDR3: TGTGCCAGCAGCGTAGTTGCGGGGCAAGAGACCCAGTACTTC.

The chain employs TRBV15 and TRBJ1-4; 8 nucleotides line up with TRBD1. Germline values: CDR1 LNHNV, CDR2 YYDKDF (reference sequence). This CDR3 spans 15 amino acids. The trim removed 5 bases at V and 4 bases at J, leaving 6 bases unmatched. CDR3 nucleotides: TGTGCCACCAGCTCGCGGACAGGGATTAATGAAAAACTGTTTTTT. Residues: CATSSRTGINEKLFF. Full variable domain (remainder filled in from reference TRBV15 and TRBJ1-4): DAMVIQNPRYQVTQFGKPVTLSCSQTLNHNVMYWYQQKSSQAPKLLFHYYDKDFNNEADTPDNFQSRRPNTSFCFLDIRSPGLGDTAMYLCATSSRTGINEKLFFGSGTQLSVL.

There are a few counts of this clone. The chain joins TRBV7-9 to TRBJ1-2; no reliable D call. Germline V gives CDR1 SEHNR, CDR2 FQNEAQ (reference sequence). This CDR3 has 13 residues. Trimming stripped 0 bases from V and 5 bases from J, with 7 bases between. In DNA form, the CDR3 reads TGTGCCAGCAGCTTAGCAGGGAGGTATGGCTACACCTTC. Amino acids: CASSLAGRYGYTF. The full variable domain, completed using reference TRBV7-9 and TRBJ1-2, is DTGVSQNPRHKITKRGQNVTFRCDPISEHNRLYWYRQTLGQGPEFLTYFQNEAQLEKSRLLSDRFSAERPKGSFSTLEIQRTEQGDSAMYLCASSLAGRYGYTFGSGTRLTVV.

V gene TRBV4-2 combines with J gene TRBJ1-6, with 8 bases aligning to TRBD1. The CDR3 sequence is 17 residues long. With V trimmed by 2 bases and J by 7 bases, 10 bases remained unmatched. Germline values: CDR1 LGHNA, CDR2 YNFKEQ. CDR3 in DNA: TGTGCCAGCAGCCAATTTCAAGCAGGGGGCAGGAATTCACCCCTCCACTTT. Translation: CASSQFQAGGRNSPLHF.

The genes are TRBV4-1 and TRBJ2-5; D gene unclear. In germline, CDR1 is MGHRA, CDR2 YSYEKL. The ends were cut back, 1 base at V and 2 bases at J, with 5 bases in the middle. This CDR3 has 13 residues. The CDR3, as DNA: TGCGCCAGCAGCCAAGGAGCTCAAGAGACCCAGTACTTC. Protein: CASSQGAQETQYF.

This clone was counted only a few times. In the same sample, other DNA sequences code for this CDR3. The V and J genes are TRBV30 and TRBJ1-5; 9 bases are a match to TRBD1. The CDR3 sequence is 14 residues long. The J segment lost 5 bases and the V segment lost 4 bases, leaving 6 bases of the junction unmatched. Germline values: CDR1 GTSNPN, CDR2 SVGIG (reference sequence). CDR3 region: CAWKYRGPDQPQHF. CDR3 nucleotide sequence: TGTGCCTGGAAGTACAGGGGGCCGGATCAGCCCCAGCATTTT.

The V gene is TRBV18, the J gene TRBJ2-5; no firm D call. Germline V gives CDR1 KGHSH, CDR2 LQKENI. The CDR3 loop spans 12 amino acids. Between the trimmed V and J ends, which lost 4 bases and 0 bases, there was a span of 3 bases. The DNA of the CDR3 is TGTGCCAGCTCACAGTACCAAGAGACCCAGTACTTC. Its translation: CASSQYQETQYF.

The chain couples TRBV15 to TRBJ1-3, with 9 nucleotides matching TRBD1. There are 15 residues in the CDR3. After removal of 3 bases from V and 4 bases from J, the junction contained 4 bases not matched to a gene. Germline CDR1 reads LNHNV; CDR2 reads YYDKDF (reference sequence). The CDR3 sequence is CATSRDRGTGNTIYF. The CDR3 DNA reads TGTGCCACCAGCAGGGACAGGGGAACCGGAAACACCATATATTTT.

This sequence joins TRBV5-1 and TRBJ2-2; 13 nucleotides match TRBD2. The CDR3 contains 16 residues. V trimming: 7 bases; J trimming: 4 bases; junction bases outside the gene matches: 7. CDR1 is SGHRS and CDR2 is YFSETQ in the germline V gene. The CDR3 loop reads CASGPGLAGITGELFF. The CDR3 bases are TGCGCCAGCGGCCCGGGACTAGCGGGGATCACCGGGGAGCTGTTTTTT. Full variable domain (rest looked up from reference TRBV5-1 and TRBJ2-2): KAGVTQTPRYLIKTRGQQVTLSCSPISGHRSVSWYQQTPGQGLQFLFEYFSETQRNKGNFPGRFSGRQFSNSRSEMNVSTLELGDSALYLCASGPGLAGITGELFFGEGSRLTVL.

This clone was found a few times. V is TRBV25-1 and J is TRBJ1-1, with 7 bases lining up with TRBD1. V shed 7 bases and J 8 bases; nucleotides not matched to a gene: 16. The CDR3 has 15 amino acids. Germline CDR1 and CDR2: MGHDK and SYGVNS. CDR3 loop: CASTRPGQLDLEAFF. In DNA, the CDR3 is TGTGCCAGCACTCGTCCGGGACAGCTCGATTTGGAAGCTTTCTTT.

This clone has more than one count but fewer than ten. The V call is TRBV7-9, the J call TRBJ2-3; unclear D gene. This CDR3 is built from 13 residues. The ends were cut back, 6 bases at V and 0 bases at J, with 7 bases in the middle. CDR1 and CDR2 (germline): SEHNR, FQNEAQ (reference sequence). The CDR3, as DNA: TGTGCCAGCAGTCTCCAGAGCACAGATACGCAGTATTTT. Residues: CASSLQSTDTQYF.

The chain recombines TRBV5-1 with TRBJ2-5; 8 nucleotides agree with TRBD1. The V gene end was trimmed by 6 bases and the J gene end by 4 bases; junction bases not matched to a gene: 8. The germline V gene has CDR1 SGHRS and CDR2 YFSETQ. This CDR3 has 14 amino acids. CDR3 nucleotide sequence: TGCGCCAGCACCCTGGGGCAGGGGGCAGAGACCCAGTACTTC. Residues: CASTLGQGAETQYF.

The chain has TRBV7-2 and TRBJ2-1; possibly TRBD2 for D (5 bases). The CDR3 has 15 amino acids. Per the germline V gene, CDR1 is SGHTA and CDR2 is FQGNSA. Trimming cost V 3 bases and J 7 bases, with 16 bases left between them. CDR3 DNA: TGTGCCAGCAGCTTCGGGCGGGCCCAGGCGAATGAGCAGTTCTTC. Amino acid sequence: CASSFGRAQANEQFF.

This chain uses TRBV29-1 with TRBJ1-1, with 7 positions matching TRBD1. The length of the CDR3 is 14 residues. Unmatched junction bases numbered 6, after V lost 4 bases and J lost 1 base. The V gene's germline CDR1 is SQVTM and CDR2 ANQGSEA. DNA of the CDR3: TGCAGCGTTGCGGGACAGCTACAGAACACTGAAGCTTTCTTT. This translates into CSVAGQLQNTEAFF.

The chain has TRBV20-1 and TRBJ2-2; D remains ambiguous. The germline V and J ends were trimmed by 6 bases and 3 bases, with 2 bases remaining between them. The germline V gene has CDR1 DFQATT and CDR2 SNEGSKA (reference sequence). The CDR3 contains 10 residues. CDR3 DNA sequence: TGCAGTGCCGACACCGGGGAGCTGTTTTTT. Translated, it gives CSADTGELFF.

This clone was counted only a few times. J is TRBJ2-5 and V is TRBV4-1; D not certain. V was clipped by 1 base and J by 5 bases, with 8 bases between them. Germline values: CDR1 MGHRA, CDR2 YSYEKL. This CDR3 has 13 residues. CDR3 sequence (DNA): TGCGCCAGCAGCCAAGGGGTGGAGGAGACCCAGTACTTC. It yields the protein CASSQGVEETQYF.

The chain links TRBV5-1 to TRBJ1-2, with D possibly being TRBD1 (5 bases). The CDR3 length is 13 residues. The V end lost 4 bases, the J end lost 6 bases, and 13 bases lay between the germline ends. Per germline, CDR1 SGHRS and CDR2 YFSETQ. The CDR3 nucleotides are TGCGCCAGCAGCGGCGCAGGGAGGCATGGCTACACCTTC. It encodes CASSGAGRHGYTF.

This chain uses TRBV10-3 with TRBJ2-7; 8 bases match TRBD1. The CDR3 is made up of 13 amino acids. Looked up from germline, CDR1 is ENHRY and CDR2 is SYGVKD. Trimming took 10 bases from V and 2 from J; bases not matched to a gene: 7. The DNA of the CDR3 is TGTGCCACCCATGGACAGGGCACCTACGAGCAGTACTTC. Translation: CATHGQGTYEQYF.

The CDR3 sequence is CAWSVFTAQAFF. In DNA form, the CDR3 reads TGTGCCTGGAGTGTATTTACCGCCCAAGCTTTCTTT. The chain joins TRBV30 to TRBJ1-1, with D uncertain. Germline V lookup: CDR1 GTSNPN, CDR2 SVGIG (reference sequence). Trimming removed 0 bases at V and 9 bases at J, with 11 bases between. The length of the CDR3 is 12 residues.

The V gene is TRBV6-5, the J gene TRBJ2-7, with 10 bases identical to TRBD2. This CDR3 region has 16 residues. Germline loops: CDR1 MNHEY, CDR2 SVGAGI. After removal of 0 bases from V and 2 bases from J, the junction contained 4 bases not matched to a gene. CDR3 in DNA: TGTGCCAGCAGTTACTCGGGGCTAGCGGGAGCCTACGAGCAGTACTTC. Protein product: CASSYSGLAGAYEQYF.